These 20 T cell receptor beta chains were sequenced from one sample in a study of blood T cells in healthy people across ages. Through a sample-barcoded 5' primer and a J-beta primer mix, a second PCR was run for roughly 6 to 11 cycles. TCRdb reprocessed the 5' RACE reads via MiXCR and lists one record per CDR3 protein. The table has hundreds of thousands of distinct CDR3 sequences, 46% seen once. Sequencing was done on a sample of blood. All receptors derive from a man of 80 years or more in good health.

Worth noting for this clonotype: This sequence may be a read error, since a much larger clone differs from it by one base. V and J are TRBV12-3 or TRBV12-4 and TRBJ2-7; 9 nucleotides agree with TRBD1. CDR3 length equals 13 residues. CDR3 nucleotides: TGTGTCAGCAGCTTAGACAGGGGGTACGAGCAGTACTTC. Protein product: CVSSLDRGYEQYF.

This clonotype was detected once. The CDR3 region is CASSLTRTGSSYNEQFF. As DNA, the CDR3 is TGTGCCAGCAGCTTAACGAGGACAGGGAGCTCCTACAATGAGCAGTTCTTC. The V call is TRBV7-3, the J call TRBJ2-1; 8 bases fit TRBD1. V dropped 0 bases and J dropped 0; count of bases not matched to a gene: 4. The CDR3 contains 17 residues. Looked up from germline, CDR1 is SGHTA and CDR2 is FQGTGA.

This chain uses TRBV20-1 with TRBJ1-5; no definite D call. Trimming stripped 5 bases from V and 5 bases from J, with 13 bases between. CDR1 DFQATT and CDR2 SNEGSKA come from the germline V gene (reference sequence). The CDR3 covers 13 residues. The CDR3 DNA follows: TGCAGTGCTGCTGGGATCCCCGATCAGCCCCAGCATTTT. Encoded protein: CSAAGIPDQPQHF.

This chain joins TRBV5-1 and TRBJ2-1, with D unresolved. V was cut by 0 bases and J by 3 bases, with 10 bases left in between. Germline V CDR1 and CDR2: SGHRS, YFSETQ. The CDR3 sequence is 15 residues long. CDR3: CASSLGRNDYNEQFF. The CDR3 DNA reads as TGCGCCAGCAGCTTGGGGCGAAACGACTACAATGAGCAGTTCTTC.

This clonotype was observed a handful of times. The rearrangement links TRBV5-1 to TRBJ2-3; 7 nucleotides align to TRBD2. This CDR3 spans 15 amino acids. V was clipped by 2 bases and J by 3 bases; unmatched bases: 6. CDR1 is SGHRS, CDR2 YFSETQ, per germline. Here the CDR3 DNA reads TGCGCCAGCAGCTTCACGGGAGGTCGAACAGATACGCAGTATTTT. Translating gives CASSFTGGRTDTQYF.

This clonotype showed up just a few times. This chain links TRBV7-3 with TRBJ1-4, with 7 nucleotides matching TRBD1. After removal of 5 bases from V and 4 bases from J, the junction contained 4 bases not matched to a gene. The CDR3 covers 14 residues. CDR1 and CDR2 from the germline V gene are SGHTA and FQGTGA. The CDR3 region has the DNA TGTGCCAGCAGCCTCCGGGACAGTAATGAAAAACTGTTTTTT. Translated, it gives CASSLRDSNEKLFF.

V and J are TRBV20-1 and TRBJ2-5; no clear D. The CDR3 has 14 residues. Germline V gene lookup returns CDR1 DFQATT and CDR2 SNEGSKA (reference sequence). Trimming removed 1 base from V and 4 bases from J, with 13 bases in between. The CDR3: CSARVRPAGETQYF. The CDR3 DNA is TGCAGTGCTAGAGTTCGTCCGGCAGGAGAGACCCAGTACTTC.

The gene calls are TRBV13 and TRBJ2-1; 11 bases are shared with TRBD2. J gave up 10 bases and V 5 bases, and 13 bases lay outside the gene matches. This CDR3 comprises 16 residues. Germline CDR1 PRHDT, CDR2 FYEKMQ (reference sequence). The CDR3 protein is CASSPSGLAGGWEQFF. For the CDR3, the DNA is TGTGCCAGCAGCCCAAGCGGGCTAGCGGGAGGCTGGGAGCAGTTCTTC.

To note about this clonotype: One end of the junction varies from germline; a read error may be responsible. This chain connects TRBV5-1 to TRBJ2-1, with 11 bases identical to TRBD2. Germline CDR1 SGHRS, CDR2 YFSETQ. The CDR3 contains 16 residues. CDR3 DNA: TGCACCAGCAGCTTATATACTAGCGGGAGTACCTATGAGCAGTTCTTC. Amino acid sequence: CTSSLYTSGSTYEQFF. The entire variable domain, with the rest obtained from reference TRBV5-1 and TRBJ2-1, is as follows: KAGVTQTPRYLIKTRGQQVTLSCSPISGHRSVSWYQQTPGQGLQFLFEYFSETQRNKGNFPGRFSGRQFSNSRSEMNVSTLELGDSALYLCTSSLYTSGSTYEQFFGPGTRLTVL.

The chain couples TRBV7-9 to TRBJ2-7; 7 bases align to TRBD1. Germline trimming cut 5 bases from V and 1 base from J; bases unmatched to any gene: 17. The CDR3 loop spans 18 amino acids. Germline values: CDR1 SEHNR, CDR2 FQNEAQ (reference sequence). This chain's CDR3 is CASSGRQGPGVRSYEQYF. CDR3 nucleotides: TGTGCCAGCAGCGGCCGACAGGGTCCGGGCGTTAGATCCTACGAGCAGTACTTC.

This clonotype was detected only a few times. The genes are TRBV6-2 or TRBV6-3 and TRBJ1-2; D gene uncertain. V was shortened by 5 bases and J by 4 bases, with 8 bases between the two germline ends. CDR1 and CDR2 from the germline V gene are MNHEY and SVGEGT. This CDR3 comprises 12 residues. CDR3 protein: CASSPRLYGYTF. The CDR3 DNA sequence: TGTGCCAGCAGTCCTCGACTCTATGGCTACACCTTC.

Only a few counts were recorded for this clonotype. The chain is built from TRBV6-2 or TRBV6-3 and TRBJ2-7, with 13 bases aligning to TRBD2. The length of the CDR3 is 14 residues. Germline CDR1 MNHEY, CDR2 SVGEGT. Trimming took 5 bases from V and 4 from J; bases not matched to a gene: 2. This chain's CDR3 is CASSGLAGVYEQYF. CDR3 nucleotides: TGTGCCAGCAGTGGACTAGCGGGAGTATACGAGCAGTACTTC.

This rearrangement joins TRBV20-1 to TRBJ2-7, with D tentatively TRBD2 (5 bases). The CDR3 has 13 residues. CDR1 is DFQATT, CDR2 SNEGSKA, per germline (reference sequence). Between the trimmed V and J ends, which lost 1 base and 0 bases, there was a span of 7 bases. The CDR3 reads CSARGTSSYEQYF. CDR3 sequence (DNA): TGCAGTGCTAGAGGGACTTCCTCCTACGAGCAGTACTTC.

The chain has TRBV5-5 and TRBJ2-1, with 12 nucleotides matching TRBD2. CDR3 size: 16 residues. V gave up 1 base and J gave up 10 bases; unmatched junction bases: 9. Looked up from germline, CDR1 is SGHKS and CDR2 is YYEKEE (reference sequence). The CDR3, as DNA: TGTGCCAGCAGCTTGAGCGCTAGCGGGAGGGTGAGCGAGCAGTTCTTC. It specifies CASSLSASGRVSEQFF.

J is TRBJ2-5 and V is TRBV5-8; TRBD2 matches 7 bases. This CDR3 spans 12 amino acids. V trimming: 6 bases; J trimming: 12 bases; junction bases outside the gene matches: 11. Germline assignment: CDR1 SGHTS and CDR2 YDEGEE. CDR3 DNA: TGTGCCAGCACCGCAACCGGGAGGCAAAAGTACTTC. Translation: CASTATGRQKYF. Drawing the rest from reference TRBV5-8 and TRBJ2-5, the complete variable domain is EAGVTQSPTHLIKTRGQQATLRCSPISGHTSVYWYQQALGLGLQFLLWYDEGEERNRGNFPPRFSGRQFPNYSSELNVNALELEDSALYLCASTATGRQKYFGPGTRLLVL.

This clonotype was recorded many times. The rearrangement joins TRBV29-1 to TRBJ2-7; the match to TRBD1 covers 9 bases. From germline, CDR1 is SQVTM and CDR2 ANQGSEA. V lost 2 bases to trimming and J lost 5 bases; unmatched junction nucleotides: 4. The CDR3 length is 13 residues. The CDR3 nucleotides read TGCAGCGTTGAAATGGGACAGGGTAACGAGCAGTACTTC. This codes for CSVEMGQGNEQYF.

The chain links TRBV7-2 to TRBJ2-1; maybe TRBD2 (7 bases). The CDR3 is 14 amino acids. Germline V CDR1 and CDR2: SGHTA, FQGNSA. V dropped 1 base and J dropped 13 bases, with 17 bases sitting between them. For the CDR3, the DNA is TGTGCCAGCAGCTTAGGCGGGGGCGCAGAGACCCAGTTCTTC. Its translation is CASSLGGGAETQFF.

The CDR3 nucleotides read TGCAGCGTCTACAGGAGATTCACAGATACGCAGTATTTT. Translation gives CSVYRRFTDTQYF. This sequence joins TRBV29-1 and TRBJ2-3, with a weak D call TRBD1 (5 bases). Germline V CDR1 and CDR2: SQVTM, ANQGSEA. This CDR3 contains 13 residues. Trimming took 6 bases from V and 2 from J, leaving 12 bases between them.

The chain combines TRBV24-1 with TRBJ2-5; 9 bases match TRBD1. Germline assignment: CDR1 KGHDR and CDR2 SFDVKD. V lost 4 bases to trimming and J lost 11 bases; unmatched junction nucleotides: 10. The CDR3 is 14 amino acids. The CDR3 DNA sequence: TGTGCCACCAGTGACGGGGGACAGGGAAATGAGCAGTACTTC. This encodes CATSDGGQGNEQYF.

This clonotype was seen at least ten times. The V and J genes are TRBV9 and TRBJ2-5, with 11 bases identical to TRBD2. The CDR3 spans 17 residues. Germline V lookup: CDR1 SGDLS, CDR2 YYNGEE. J was trimmed by 5 bases and V by 4 bases; bases with no gene match: 13. DNA of the CDR3: TGTGCCAGCAGCACTAGACCGGGACTAGCGGAGACGGAGACCCAGTACTTC. It is translated as CASSTRPGLAETETQYF.